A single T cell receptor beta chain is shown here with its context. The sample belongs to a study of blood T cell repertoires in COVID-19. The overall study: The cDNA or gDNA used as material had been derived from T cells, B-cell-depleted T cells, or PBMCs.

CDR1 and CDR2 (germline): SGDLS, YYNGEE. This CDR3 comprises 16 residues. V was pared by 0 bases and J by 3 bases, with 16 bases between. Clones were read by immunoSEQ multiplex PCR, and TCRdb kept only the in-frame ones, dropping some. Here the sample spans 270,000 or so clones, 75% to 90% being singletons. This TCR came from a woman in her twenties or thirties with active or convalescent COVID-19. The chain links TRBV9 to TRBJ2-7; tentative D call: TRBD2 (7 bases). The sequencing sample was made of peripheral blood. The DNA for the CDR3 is TGTGCCAGCAGCGTAGACGGTCCGGGGGGCGTCTACGAGCAGTACTTC. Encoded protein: CASSVDGPGGVYEQYF.